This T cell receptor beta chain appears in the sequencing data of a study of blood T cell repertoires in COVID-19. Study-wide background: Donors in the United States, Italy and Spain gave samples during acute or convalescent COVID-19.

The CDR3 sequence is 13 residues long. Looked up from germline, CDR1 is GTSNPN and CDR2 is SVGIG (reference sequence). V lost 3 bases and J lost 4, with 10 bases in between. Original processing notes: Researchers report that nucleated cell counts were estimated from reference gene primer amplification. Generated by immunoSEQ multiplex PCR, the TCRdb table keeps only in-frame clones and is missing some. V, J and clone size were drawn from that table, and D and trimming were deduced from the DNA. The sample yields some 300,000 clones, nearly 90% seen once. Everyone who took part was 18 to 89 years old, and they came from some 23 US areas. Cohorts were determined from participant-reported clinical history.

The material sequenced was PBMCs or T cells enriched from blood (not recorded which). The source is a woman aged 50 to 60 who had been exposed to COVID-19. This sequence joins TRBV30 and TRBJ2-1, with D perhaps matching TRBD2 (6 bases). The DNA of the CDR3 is TGTGCCTGGAGGCGACTAGTTTACAATGAGCAGTTCTTC. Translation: CAWRRLVYNEQFF.